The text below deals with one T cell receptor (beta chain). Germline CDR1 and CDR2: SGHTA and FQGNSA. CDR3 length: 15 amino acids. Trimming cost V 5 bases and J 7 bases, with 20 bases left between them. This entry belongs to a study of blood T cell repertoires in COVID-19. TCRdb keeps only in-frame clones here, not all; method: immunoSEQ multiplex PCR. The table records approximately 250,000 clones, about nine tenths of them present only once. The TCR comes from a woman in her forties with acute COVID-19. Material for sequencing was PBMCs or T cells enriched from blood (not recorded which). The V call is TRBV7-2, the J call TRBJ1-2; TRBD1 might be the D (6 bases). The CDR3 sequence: CASSPDSTRRSGYTF. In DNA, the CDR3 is TGTGCCAGCAGCCCGGACAGTACCCGACGCAGTGGCTACACCTTC. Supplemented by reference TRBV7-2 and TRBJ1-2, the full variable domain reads GAGVSQSPSNKVTEKGKDVELRCDPISGHTALYWYRQSLGQGLEFLIYFQGNSAPDKSGLPSDRFSAERTGGSVSTLTIQRTQQEDSAVYLCASSPDSTRRSGYTFGSGTRLTVV.